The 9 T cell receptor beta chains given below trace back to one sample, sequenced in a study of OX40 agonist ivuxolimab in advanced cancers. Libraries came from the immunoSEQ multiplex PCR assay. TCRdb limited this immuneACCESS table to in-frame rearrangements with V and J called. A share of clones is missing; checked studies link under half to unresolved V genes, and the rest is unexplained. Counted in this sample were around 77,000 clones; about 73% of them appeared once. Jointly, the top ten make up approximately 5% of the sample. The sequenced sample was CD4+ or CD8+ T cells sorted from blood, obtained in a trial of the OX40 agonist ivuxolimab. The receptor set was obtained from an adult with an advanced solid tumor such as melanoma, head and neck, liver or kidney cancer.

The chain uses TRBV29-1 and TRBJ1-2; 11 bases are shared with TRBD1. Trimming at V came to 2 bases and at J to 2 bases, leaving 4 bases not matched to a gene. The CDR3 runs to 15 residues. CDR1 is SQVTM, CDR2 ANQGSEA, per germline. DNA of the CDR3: TGCAGCGTTGAACCGGGACAGGGGGGCAACTATGGCTACACCTTC. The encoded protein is CSVEPGQGGNYGYTF.

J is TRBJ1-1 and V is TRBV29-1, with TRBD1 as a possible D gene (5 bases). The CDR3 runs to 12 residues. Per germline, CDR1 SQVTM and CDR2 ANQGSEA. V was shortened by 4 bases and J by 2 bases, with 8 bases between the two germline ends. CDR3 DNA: TGCAGCGTTGGAACAGGAAACACTGAAGCTTTCTTT. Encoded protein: CSVGTGNTEAFF.

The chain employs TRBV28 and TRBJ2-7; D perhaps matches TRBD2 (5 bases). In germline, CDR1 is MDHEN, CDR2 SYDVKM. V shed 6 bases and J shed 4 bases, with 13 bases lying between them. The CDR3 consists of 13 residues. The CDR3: CASSRRTRYEQYF. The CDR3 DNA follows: TGTGCCAGCAGCCGGAGGACCCGTTACGAGCAGTACTTC.

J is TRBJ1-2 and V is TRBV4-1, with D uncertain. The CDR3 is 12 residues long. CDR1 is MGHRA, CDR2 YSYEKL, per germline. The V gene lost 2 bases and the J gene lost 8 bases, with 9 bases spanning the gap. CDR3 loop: CASSQFNGGYTF. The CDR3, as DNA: TGCGCCAGCAGCCAATTCAACGGGGGCTACACCTTC.

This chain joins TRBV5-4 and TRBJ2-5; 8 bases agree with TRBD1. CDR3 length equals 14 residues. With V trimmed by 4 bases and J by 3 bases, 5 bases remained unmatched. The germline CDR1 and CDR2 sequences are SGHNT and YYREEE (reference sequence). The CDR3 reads CASSRDRLEETQYF. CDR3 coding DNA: TGTGCCAGCAGCCGGGACAGGCTCGAAGAGACCCAGTACTTC.

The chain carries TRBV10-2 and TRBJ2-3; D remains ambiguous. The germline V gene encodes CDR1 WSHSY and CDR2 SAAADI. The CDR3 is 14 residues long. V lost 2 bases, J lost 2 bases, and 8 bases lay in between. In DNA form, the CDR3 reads TGCGCCAGCAGTGAGGTAGGAGCCACAGATACGCAGTATTTT. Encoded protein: CASSEVGATDTQYF.

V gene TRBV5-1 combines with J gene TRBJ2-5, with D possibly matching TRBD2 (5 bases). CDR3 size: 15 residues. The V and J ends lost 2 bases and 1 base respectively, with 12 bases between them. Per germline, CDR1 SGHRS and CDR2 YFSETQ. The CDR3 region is CASSLGSGAQETQYF. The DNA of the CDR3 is TGCGCCAGCAGCTTAGGCAGCGGAGCCCAAGAGACCCAGTACTTC.

For the CDR3, the DNA is TGTGCCAGCAGCCCTACGGGAGTCGAGCAGTACTTC. This encodes CASSPTGVEQYF. This chain links TRBV6-5 with TRBJ2-7; the D gene is possibly TRBD2 (6 bases). V dropped 6 bases and J dropped 6 bases, with 12 bases sitting between them. This CDR3 spans 12 amino acids. Germline-derived CDR1 and CDR2 are MNHEY and SVGAGI.

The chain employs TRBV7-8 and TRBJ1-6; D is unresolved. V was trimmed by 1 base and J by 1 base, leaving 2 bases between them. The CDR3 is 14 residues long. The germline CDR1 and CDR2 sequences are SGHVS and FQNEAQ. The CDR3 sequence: CASSLGSYNSPLHF. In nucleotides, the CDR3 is TGTGCCAGCAGCTTAGGGTCCTATAATTCACCCCTCCACTTT.